The rows below give T cell receptor beta chains drawn from one sample of a study of molecular identifiers for immune sequencing clone quantification. One entry per CDR3 protein results from TCRdb running MiXCR on the PCR reads. The sample contains about 640,000 distinct CDR3 sequences, 15% to 20% of which appear only once. The specimen sequenced was naive CD8+ T cells from blood, with Jurkat cell RNA spiked in. The origin of the receptors is a human donor in good health. Some libraries in this study had Jurkat cell RNA spiked in. Both conserved end residues are part of each CDR3. The D gene is left open where the match is weak. The listing skips clone size in some rows; elsewhere it reads once, few, many or a size class.

many,TRBV7-9,17,.,TRBJ1-3,CASSPQAGRDSGNTIYF,TGTGCCAGCAGCCCCCAAGCGGGACGCGACTCTGGAAACACCATATATTTT
many,TRBV6-5,14,TRBD1,TRBJ1-1,CAARDRVMDTEAFF,TGTGCCGCCCGGGACAGGGTTATGGACACTGAAGCTTTCTTT
many,TRBV9,13,.,TRBJ2-7,CASSADSSYEQYF,TGTGCCAGCAGCGCGGACTCCTCCTACGAGCAGTACTTC
many,TRBV29-1,14,TRBD1,TRBJ1-1,CSVASGTGGTEAFF,TGCAGCGTTGCCTCCGGGACAGGGGGCACTGAAGCTTTCTTT
many,TRBV7-2,15,.,TRBJ2-3,CASSLLVGSTDTQYF,TGTGCCAGCAGCTTACTGGTCGGGAGCACAGATACGCAGTATTTT
many,TRBV7-9,15,TRBD1,TRBJ2-7,CASSSRDRRSYEQYF,TGTGCCAGCAGCTCACGGGACAGGCGCTCCTACGAGCAGTACTTC
.,TRBV27,13,.,TRBJ2-7,CANSLGSAYEQYF,TGTGCCAACAGTTTAGGGTCGGCCTACGAGCAGTACTTC
many,TRBV19,16,TRBD2,TRBJ2-3,CASSMYSGRTSDTQYF,TGTGCCAGTAGTATGTATAGCGGGAGGACCTCAGATACGCAGTATTTT
many,TRBV7-8,15,TRBD1,TRBJ1-2,CASSLGTGNYYGYTF,TGTGCCAGCAGCTTAGGGACAGGGAATTACTATGGCTACACCTTC
many,TRBV3-1,14,TRBD1,TRBJ2-7,CASSSGGATYEQYF,TGTGCCAGCAGCTCAGGGGGCGCGACGTACGAGCAGTACTTC
few,TRBV7-9,13,.,TRBJ2-1,CASNLLSGNEQFF,TGTGCCAGCAATCTCCTGTCGGGCAATGAGCAGTTCTTC
few,TRBV4-3,15,.,TRBJ2-3,CASSLAGAVTDKQCF,TGCGCCAGCAGCTTAGCAGGGGCTGTCACAGATAAGCAGTGTTTT
.,TRBV19,15,.,TRBJ1-5,CASSITSYSNQPQHF,TGTGCCAGTAGTATCACGAGTTATAGCAATCAGCCCCAGCATTTT
many,TRBV6-2/TRBV6-3,14,.,TRBJ2-7,CASSYSVKATEQYF,TGTGCCAGCAGTTACTCTGTGAAGGCGACCGAGCAGTACTTC
many,TRBV14,18,TRBD2,TRBJ2-3,CASSQDLGAGASTDTQYF,TGTGCCAGCAGCCAAGATCTTGGAGCGGGGGCTAGCACAGATACGCAGTATTTT
many,TRBV7-9,18,TRBD1,TRBJ2-3,CASSPTGAPAPSTDTQYF,TGTGCCAGCAGCCCTACAGGGGCGCCCGCACCTAGCACAGATACGCAGTATTTT
many,TRBV7-9,13,.,TRBJ2-7,CASSLAGDNEQYF,TGTGCCAGCAGCTTAGCTGGGGACAACGAGCAGTACTTC
many,TRBV4-1,15,.,TRBJ2-1,CASSHTGSAYNEQFF,TGCGCCAGCAGCCACACCGGCAGCGCTTACAATGAGCAGTTCTTC
.,TRBV11-2,14,.,TRBJ2-1,CASSLLGGVYEQFF,TGTGCCAGCAGCTTACTAGGAGGGGTTTATGAGCAGTTCTTC
.,TRBV19,14,.,TRBJ2-5,CASSRSGGIETQYF,TGTGCCAGTAGCCGATCAGGGGGGATAGAGACCCAGTACTTC
many,TRBV28,14,.,TRBJ2-7,CASSLRLRPYEQYF,TGTGCCAGCAGTTTGAGGCTCCGACCCTATGAGCAGTACTTC
.,TRBV20-1,15,TRBD1,TRBJ2-7,CSAMKTWTGELEQYF,TGCAGTGCTATGAAAACCTGGACAGGGGAGCTCGAGCAGTACTTC
few,TRBV6-5,15,TRBD1,TRBJ2-5,CASSIWTGGGETQYF,TGTGCCAGCAGTATCTGGACAGGGGGGGGAGAGACCCAGTACTTC
many,TRBV14,14,.,TRBJ2-2,CASSRGGPTGELFF,TGTGCCAGCAGCCGTGGCGGACCCACCGGGGAGCTGTTTTTT
many,TRBV5-1,16,.,TRBJ1-2,CASSLAGGVQADGYTF,TGCGCCAGCAGCTTGGCCGGTGGGGTTCAGGCTGATGGCTACACCTTC
.,TRBV9,16,.,TRBJ2-3,CASSAEPGLRTDTQYF,TGTGCCAGCAGCGCAGAACCGGGTCTCCGCACAGATACGCAGTATTTT
many,TRBV5-6,15,.,TRBJ2-3,CASSPAGIRTDTQYF,TGTGCCAGCAGCCCCGCAGGGATCCGCACAGATACGCAGTATTTT
few,TRBV18,17,TRBD2,TRBJ2-5,CASSPWTSVPSGETQYF,TGTGCCAGCTCACCATGGACTAGCGTCCCCTCTGGAGAGACCCAGTACTTC
.,TRBV9,14,TRBD1,TRBJ2-7,CASSVEGQDYEQYF,TGTGCCAGCAGCGTAGAAGGACAGGACTACGAGCAGTACTTC
.,TRBV24-1,16,TRBD1,TRBJ2-1,CATSDSTGEAYNEQFF,TGTGCCACCAGTGATTCGACAGGGGAGGCCTACAATGAGCAGTTCTTC
many,TRBV12-3/TRBV12-4,15,TRBD1,TRBJ1-1,CASIPTGSGNTEAFF,TGTGCCAGCATCCCGACAGGGTCGGGGAACACTGAAGCTTTCTTT
many,TRBV7-2,19,TRBD2,TRBJ2-1,CASSLVVALAGAPYNEQFF,TGTGCCAGCAGCTTAGTCGTAGCCCTAGCGGGGGCCCCCTACAATGAGCAGTTCTTC
.,TRBV4-1,15,.,TRBJ2-2,CASSPLVGDTGELFF,TGCGCCAGCAGCCCCTTGGTGGGGGACACCGGGGAGCTGTTTTTT
many,TRBV6-2/TRBV6-3,16,.,TRBJ1-2,CASSSLDNTLIYGYTF,TGTGCCAGCAGTTCCCTAGACAACACCCTCATCTATGGCTACACCTTC
.,TRBV6-1,15,.,TRBJ2-1,CASSEVGIRGDEQFF,TGTGCCAGCAGTGAAGTGGGTATCAGGGGTGATGAGCAGTTCTTC
many,TRBV5-6,14,TRBD1,TRBJ1-1,CASAPGQGFTEAFF,TGTGCCAGCGCCCCGGGACAGGGTTTCACTGAAGCTTTCTTT
many,TRBV2,16,.,TRBJ1-4,CASSEGGGRYPEKLFF,TGTGCCAGCAGTGAAGGAGGCGGTCGGTATCCGGAAAAACTGTTTTTT
.,TRBV4-1,15,.,TRBJ2-4,CASSPNDGTKNIQYF,TGCGCCAGCAGCCCCAACGACGGTACCAAAAACATTCAGTACTTC
.,TRBV18,12,.,TRBJ2-7,CASSPTDHEQYF,TGTGCCAGCTCACCAACGGACCACGAGCAGTACTTC
many,TRBV11-2,15,.,TRBJ1-1,CASSLGGGGWTEAFF,TGTGCCAGCAGCTTAGGAGGGGGAGGGTGGACTGAAGCTTTCTTT
.,TRBV20-1,12,TRBD2,TRBJ2-5,CGGGGGGETQYF,TGCGGGGGGGGGGGGGGGGGAGAGACCCAGTACTTC
few,TRBV9,15,TRBD2,TRBJ2-7,CASGPGPGTTYEQYF,TGTGCCAGCGGCCCAGGGCCCGGGACTACCTACGAGCAGTACTTC
few,TRBV28,15,.,TRBJ2-2,CASSLWGAVTGELFF,TGTGCCAGCAGTTTATGGGGGGCGGTCACCGGGGAGCTGTTTTTT
many,TRBV11-2,15,.,TRBJ2-2,CASSSWVEATGELFF,TGTGCCAGCAGCTCATGGGTCGAGGCCACCGGGGAGCTGTTTTTT
few,TRBV20-1,16,TRBD1,TRBJ1-3,CSAQPGGGLSGNTIYF,TGCAGTGCCCAACCAGGGGGGGGCCTCTCTGGAAACACCATATATTTT
many,TRBV28,13,.,TRBJ1-1,CASSLGRVSEAFF,TGTGCCAGCAGTTTGGGGAGGGTGTCTGAAGCTTTCTTT
many,TRBV6-1,13,.,TRBJ1-4,CASTTGLEEKLFF,TGTGCCAGCACAACAGGGCTAGAGGAAAAACTGTTTTTT
many,TRBV6-5,13,TRBD1,TRBJ1-2,CASRGTVNYGYTF,TGTGCCAGCAGAGGGACAGTCAACTATGGCTACACCTTC
many,TRBV27,15,.,TRBJ2-5,CASSFAGLAWETQYF,TGTGCCAGCAGTTTCGCGGGGCTAGCTTGGGAGACCCAGTACTTC
many,TRBV7-2,15,TRBD2,TRBJ2-1,CASSYYSGSYNEQFF,TGTGCCAGCAGCTACTATAGCGGGAGCTACAATGAGCAGTTCTTC
many,TRBV12-3/TRBV12-4,12,.,TRBJ2-5,CASSPDKETQYF,TGTGCCAGCAGCCCAGATAAAGAGACCCAGTACTTC
.,TRBV11-2,11,.,TRBJ1-1,CAREIAGEAFF,TGTGCCCGCGAAATCGCCGGGGAAGCTTTCTTT
many,TRBV27,14,TRBD1,TRBJ2-7,CASSPTGVYYEQYF,TGTGCCAGCAGTCCGACAGGGGTGTATTACGAGCAGTACTTC
many,TRBV15,16,.,TRBJ1-5,CATSRDHHGAGQPQHF,TGTGCCACCAGCAGAGATCACCACGGGGCGGGTCAGCCCCAGCATTTT
many,TRBV20-1,13,.,TRBJ2-3,CSARDRQADTQYF,TGCAGTGCTAGAGATCGACAGGCGGATACGCAGTATTTT
.,TRBV12-3/TRBV12-4,21,TRBD2,TRBJ2-1,CGVVTGVRTSGAESSYNEQFF,TGTGGCGTCGTGACAGGGGTCAGGACTAGCGGGGCCGAGAGCTCCTACAATGAGCAGTTCTTC
many,TRBV20-1,15,.,TRBJ2-2,CSARGPDTNTGELFF,TGCAGTGCTAGAGGTCCGGATACGAACACCGGGGAGCTGTTTTTT
many,TRBV5-6,14,.,TRBJ2-5,CASSLAAAQETQYF,TGTGCCAGCAGCTTGGCGGCAGCTCAAGAGACCCAGTACTTC
.,TRBV27,16,TRBD1,TRBJ1-6,CASSLEGASLNSPLHF,TGTGCCAGCAGTTTGGAGGGGGCGAGCCTTAATTCACCCCTCCACTTT